This TCR beta chain appears in the sequencing data of a study of blood T cells in healthy people across ages. Staff drew roughly 10 milliliters of peripheral blood from each donor. In its sample, this clonotype was seen a few times. The antigen is unknown. General study results and limits: Among long-lived donors, naive CD4+ cells were more numerous and diversity higher than in aged donors. There was no known CMV status for donors, so expanded clonotype changes were possibly confounded.

Next came a second PCR, run for about 7 to 12 cycles, which used a sample-barcoded 5' primer along with a J-beta primer mix. Tags on each cDNA molecule came from a template-switch adaptor with 12 random nucleotides. TCRdb re-called the 5' RACE reads with MiXCR, one entry per CDR3 protein. The sample has 1.5 million to 2 million distinct CDR3 sequences; around 35% are singletons. Sequencing was carried out using blood. The receptor comes from a young woman in good health.

CDR3 in amino acids: CASSHEGSSPETQYF. The CDR3 DNA follows: TGTGCCAGCAGCCATGAGGGTTCCAGCCCAGAGACCCAGTACTTC. The J gene is TRBJ2-5, the V gene TRBV7-9; the D gene is possibly TRBD2 (5 bases). Trimming stripped 5 bases from V and 4 bases from J, with 17 bases between. The CDR3 sequence is 15 residues long. CDR1 is SEHNR and CDR2 is FQNEAQ in the germline V gene (reference sequence).